This TCR beta chain was obtained from a study of T-cell memory formation after mild COVID-19. About the study: Among the donors, TCR clusters were largely specific to each donor.

The CDR3 loop spans 14 amino acids. Germline CDR1 LGHNT, CDR2 FRNRAP. V was trimmed by 1 base and J by 2 bases, leaving 8 bases between them. Each CDR3 protein gets one entry after TCRdb re-called the 5' RACE reads with MiXCR. The table records 250,000 to 300,000 distinct CDR3 sequences, 15% to 20% of them present only once. As for this clonotype: Its target is unknown.

Study-level findings and limits: Pre-infection memory contained some responding clones, which suggested that cross-reactive memory had joined. A second wave expanding day 15 to 37 was CD4+-biased; contracting clones were balanced.

The source material was PBMCs or a T cell subset sorted from them (not recorded which). This receptor was identified in a man younger than 35 who had mild COVID-19 (a few samples of this study predate the infection). Cell type and time point are not known. V usage is TRBV12-5 and J usage is TRBJ2-5, with D unresolved. CDR3 sequence (DNA): TGTGCTAGTGGTTTGGAGACATATCAAGAGACCCAGTACTTC. This gives the protein CASGLETYQETQYF.